One and the same sample provided the 10 T cell receptor beta chains below, sequenced in a study of CD8+ T cells in alopecia areata. Extraction and reverse transcription of RNA yielded cDNA as the sequencing template. TCRdb's table, derived via immunoSEQ multiplex PCR, lists solely in-frame clones and lacks some. This sample has approximately 180,000 clones, with approximately 52% found just once. Treatment meaning: oral pan-JAK inhibitor, 5-10 mg twice daily. Here the sequenced sample was CD4+ T cells sorted from blood, taken at approximately week 61, from a patient treated with tofacitinib. These receptors originate from a human donor with alopecia areata.

The chain couples TRBV9 to TRBJ2-1; tentatively, D is TRBD2 (5 bases). The CDR3 spans 16 residues. With 2 bases removed from V and 5 bases from J, the gap between germline ends came to 17 bases. Germline CDR1 and CDR2: SGDLS and YYNGEE. The CDR3: CASSVGIQPPNNEQFF. As DNA, the CDR3 is TGTGCCAGCAGCGTCGGGATCCAGCCCCCTAACAATGAGCAGTTCTTC.

V usage is TRBV15 and J usage is TRBJ2-3; no firm D call. Germline V CDR1 and CDR2: LNHNV, YYDKDF (reference sequence). V was clipped by 6 bases and J by 0 bases, with 10 bases between them. This CDR3 has 14 amino acids. This CDR3 reads CATRGSYSTDTQYF. DNA of the CDR3: TGTGCCACCAGGGGAAGTTATAGCACAGATACGCAGTATTTT. Full variable domain (missing parts from reference TRBV15 and TRBJ2-3): DAMVIQNPRYQVTQFGKPVTLSCSQTLNHNVMYWYQQKSSQAPKLLFHYYDKDFNNEADTPDNFQSRRPNTSFCFLDIRSPGLGDTAMYLCATRGSYSTDTQYFGPGTRLTVL.

The chain combines TRBV30 with TRBJ2-7; perhaps D is TRBD1 or TRBD2 (5 bases each). The CDR3 is 13 amino acids. Per the germline V gene, CDR1 is GTSNPN and CDR2 is SVGIG (reference sequence). V dropped 1 base and J dropped 4 bases, with 11 bases sitting between them. The CDR3 DNA sequence: TGTGCCTGGAGTGGGGGGTCCTTTTACGAGCAGTACTTC. This codes for CAWSGGSFYEQYF.

This clone has more than one count but fewer than ten. The chain uses TRBV6-1 and TRBJ1-2; D uncertain. V shed 3 bases and J shed 4 bases, with 6 bases lying between them. The CDR3 is 12 amino acids. Germline CDR1 MNHNS, CDR2 SASEGT. CDR3: CASSDGIYGYTF. CDR3 DNA: TGTGCCAGCAGTGACGGAATCTATGGCTACACCTTC.

The chain has TRBV29-1 and TRBJ1-2; weak D call: TRBD1 (5 bases). V lost 2 bases to trimming and J lost 7 bases, with 14 bases between them. Germline V gene data show CDR1 as SQVTM and CDR2 as ANQGSEA. CDR3 length: 13 amino acids. CDR3 sequence: CSVETLDSPGYTF. As DNA, the CDR3 is TGCAGCGTTGAAACCCTAGACAGTCCTGGCTACACCTTC.

In DNA, the CDR3 is TGCAGCGTGTCTACAGTCACTAACTATGGCTACACCTTC. Its translation: CSVSTVTNYGYTF. The chain links TRBV29-1 to TRBJ1-2; D is ambiguous. The CDR3 runs to 13 residues. Per the germline V gene, CDR1 is SQVTM and CDR2 is ANQGSEA. V lost 6 bases, J lost 0 bases, and 11 bases lay in between.

The chain has TRBV7-2 and TRBJ2-5; the D gene is possibly TRBD1 (5 bases). The germline CDR1 and CDR2 sequences are SGHTA and FQGNSA. The V and J ends lost 5 bases and 2 bases respectively, with 15 bases between them. The CDR3 has 15 amino acids. The CDR3 here is CASSLQGLGQETQYF. DNA for the CDR3: TGTGCCAGCAGCCTGCAGGGTTTAGGACAAGAGACCCAGTACTTC. The full variable domain, with the rest looked up from reference TRBV7-2 and TRBJ2-5, is GAGVSQSPSNKVTEKGKDVELRCDPISGHTALYWYRQSLGQGLEFLIYFQGNSAPDKSGLPSDRFSAERTGGSVSTLTIQRTQQEDSAVYLCASSLQGLGQETQYFGPGTRLLVL.

J is TRBJ2-3 and V is TRBV15; D is ambiguous. Germline V lookup: CDR1 LNHNV, CDR2 YYDKDF (reference sequence). The CDR3 totals 11 residues. Trimming left V 3 bases short and J 2 bases short, with 0 bases between. Here the CDR3 reads CATSSTDTQYF. The CDR3 bases are TGTGCCACCAGCAGCACAGATACGCAGTATTTT. Based on the CDR3 plus reference TRBV15 and TRBJ2-3, the full variable domain is DAMVIQNPRYQVTQFGKPVTLSCSQTLNHNVMYWYQQKSSQAPKLLFHYYDKDFNNEADTPDNFQSRRPNTSFCFLDIRSPGLGDTAMYLCATSSTDTQYFGPGTRLTVL.

In its sample, this clone was seen a few times. The chain has TRBV29-1 and TRBJ1-1; no reliable D call. The CDR3 is 13 amino acids. V was clipped by 7 bases and J by 1 base, with 13 bases between them. The germline CDR1 and CDR2 sequences are SQVTM and ANQGSEA. The CDR3 nucleotides read TGCAGCGCCCGGTCCCTCCGGAACACTGAAGCTTTCTTT. This translates into CSARSLRNTEAFF.

This rearrangement joins TRBV11-2 to TRBJ2-5; D gene unclear. CDR1 is SGHAT, CDR2 FQNNGV, per germline. This CDR3 has 14 amino acids. V lost 1 base and J lost 2, with 8 bases in between. The CDR3 nucleotides are TGTGCCAGCAGCTTAGTGGCTCAACAAGAGACCCAGTACTTC. It specifies CASSLVAQQETQYF.